This T cell receptor (beta chain) originates from a study of vaccination effects on CD4 cells after COVID-19. Clones were sequenced by immunoSEQ multiplex PCR, and TCRdb holds only the in-frame ones, with some missing. The sample comprises around 14,000 clones, around 72% of which are singletons, and more than 8% rests with the top ten. Details on this clone: Its antigen remains unknown.

Trimming removed 5 bases from V and 1 base from J; junction bases left unmatched: 7. The CDR3 spans 15 residues. The germline CDR1 and CDR2 sequences are MNHEY and SMNVEV (reference sequence). General study points: In the late period after vaccination, infection- and vaccine-induced clones contracted markedly.

Using viral peptide pools, the ViraFEST assay grew out antigen-specific CD4+ T cells prior to sequencing. Scientists isolated CD4+ T cells after an approximately 10-day culture period ended. Each participant received a vaccine that was either BNT162b2 or mRNA-1273, given as two doses. Here the sequenced sample was CD4+ T cells from PBMCs cultured with SARS-CoV-2 spike peptides, taken after COVID-19 vaccination. This rearrangement joins TRBV27 to TRBJ1-1; 7 positions match TRBD1. This sequence originates from a human donor who received a COVID-19 vaccine. The CDR3 region has the DNA TGTGCCAGCAGTGAAGGACAGGATTGGAACACTGAAGCTTTCTTT. It encodes CASSEGQDWNTEAFF.